The subject of this entry is one TCR beta chain. The antigen remains unidentified. Germline V gene lookup returns CDR1 MNHEY and CDR2 SVGAGI. The V segment lost 7 bases and the J segment 7 bases; nucleotides outside the gene matches: 1. CDR3 length equals 12 residues. The record originates from a study of CD8 T cells in ankylosing spondylitis. General study points: Ankylosing spondylitis blood appeared to carry a characteristic TCR beta motif of eight or nine highly homologous variants. Within peripheral blood, clones linked to disease were CD8+ and relatively rare. Certain motif variants had earlier been reported in reactive arthritis synovial fluid and blood.

TCRdb reprocessed the 5' RACE reads via MiXCR and lists one record per CDR3 protein. The table records 250,000 to 350,000 distinct CDR3 sequences, over 15% of them present only once. What was sequenced was blood, either unsorted or a sorted T cell fraction (not recorded which). The chain uses TRBV6-5 and TRBJ1-6; 7 bases map to TRBD1. The sequence was collected from a male donor with ankylosing spondylitis or in good health (not recorded which). CDR3 nucleotide sequence: TGTGCCAGCAAGGGACAGAATTCACCCCTCCACTTT. This sequence encodes CASKGQNSPLHF.